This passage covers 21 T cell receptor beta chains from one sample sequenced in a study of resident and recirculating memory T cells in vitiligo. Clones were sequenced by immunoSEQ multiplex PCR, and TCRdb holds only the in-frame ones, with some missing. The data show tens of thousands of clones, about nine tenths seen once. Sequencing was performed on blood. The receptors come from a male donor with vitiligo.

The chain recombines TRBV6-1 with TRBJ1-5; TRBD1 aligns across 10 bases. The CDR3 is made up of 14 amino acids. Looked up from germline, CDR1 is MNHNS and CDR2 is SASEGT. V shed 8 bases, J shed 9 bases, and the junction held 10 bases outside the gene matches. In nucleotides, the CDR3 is TGTGCCAGCCTTTTGGACAGGGGGGGTGGGCCCCAGCATTTT. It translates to CASLLDRGGGPQHF.

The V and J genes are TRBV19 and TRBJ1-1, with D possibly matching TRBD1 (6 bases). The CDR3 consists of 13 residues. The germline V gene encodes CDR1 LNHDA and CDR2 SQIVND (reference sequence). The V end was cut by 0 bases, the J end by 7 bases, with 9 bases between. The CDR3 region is CASSIEQGSEAFF. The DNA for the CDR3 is TGTGCCAGTAGTATAGAACAGGGAAGTGAAGCTTTCTTT. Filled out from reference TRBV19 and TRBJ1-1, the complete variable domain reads DGGITQSPKYLFRKEGQNVTLSCEQNLNHDAMYWYRQDPGQGLRLIYYSQIVNDFQKGDIAEGYSVSREKKESFPLTVTSAQKNPTAFYLCASSIEQGSEAFFGQGTRLTVV.

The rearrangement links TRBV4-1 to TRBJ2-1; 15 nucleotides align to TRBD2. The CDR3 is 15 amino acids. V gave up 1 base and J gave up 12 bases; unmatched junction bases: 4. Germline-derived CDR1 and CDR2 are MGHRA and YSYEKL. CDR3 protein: CASSQAPGLAGGQFF. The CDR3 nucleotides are TGCGCCAGCAGCCAAGCGCCGGGACTAGCGGGGGGGCAGTTCTTC.

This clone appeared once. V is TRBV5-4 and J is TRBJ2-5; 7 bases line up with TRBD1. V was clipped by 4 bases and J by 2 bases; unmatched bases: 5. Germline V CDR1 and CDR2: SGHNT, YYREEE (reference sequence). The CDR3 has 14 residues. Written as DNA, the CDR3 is TGTGCCAGCAGCACCAGGGGGAGACAAGAGACCCAGTACTTC. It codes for CASSTRGRQETQYF.

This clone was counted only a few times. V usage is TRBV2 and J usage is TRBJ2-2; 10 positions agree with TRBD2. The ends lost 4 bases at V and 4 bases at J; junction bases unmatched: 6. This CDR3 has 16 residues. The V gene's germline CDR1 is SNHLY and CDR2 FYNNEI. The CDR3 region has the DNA TGTGCCAGCAGTGGCCAAGCGGGGGGGCCCACCGGGGAGCTGTTTTTT. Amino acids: CASSGQAGGPTGELFF.

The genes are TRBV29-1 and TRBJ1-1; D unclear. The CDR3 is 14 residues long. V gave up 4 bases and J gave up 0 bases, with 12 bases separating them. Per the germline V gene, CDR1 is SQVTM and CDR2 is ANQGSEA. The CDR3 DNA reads TGCAGCGTTGTTGGCCGACTGATGAACACTGAAGCTTTCTTT. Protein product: CSVVGRLMNTEAFF. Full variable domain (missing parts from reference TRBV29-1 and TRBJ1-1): SAVISQKPSRDICQRGTSLTIQCQVDSQVTMMFWYRQQPGQSLTLIATANQGSEATYESGFVIDKFPISRPNLTFSTLTVSNMSPEDSSIYLCSVVGRLMNTEAFFGQGTRLTVV.

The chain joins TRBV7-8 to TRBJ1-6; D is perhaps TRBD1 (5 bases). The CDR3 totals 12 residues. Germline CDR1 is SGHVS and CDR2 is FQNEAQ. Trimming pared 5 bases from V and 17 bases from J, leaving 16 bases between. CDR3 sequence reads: CASSVVAGRFHF. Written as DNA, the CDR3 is TGTGCCAGCAGCGTAGTGGCGGGGCGGTTCCACTTT.

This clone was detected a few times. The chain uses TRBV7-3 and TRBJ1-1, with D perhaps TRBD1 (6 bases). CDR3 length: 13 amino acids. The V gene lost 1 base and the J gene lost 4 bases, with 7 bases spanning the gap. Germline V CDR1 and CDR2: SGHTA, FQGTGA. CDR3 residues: CASSLNRVTEAFF. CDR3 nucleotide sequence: TGTGCCAGCAGCTTAAACAGGGTCACTGAAGCTTTCTTT. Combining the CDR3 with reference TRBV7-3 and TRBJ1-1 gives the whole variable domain GAGVSQTPSNKVTEKGKYVELRCDPISGHTALYWYRQSLGQGPEFLIYFQGTGAADDSGLPNDRFFAVRPEGSVSTLKIQRTERGDSAVYLCASSLNRVTEAFFGQGTRLTVV.

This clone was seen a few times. The CDR3, as DNA: TGTGCTAGTGGCGGACTAGCGGGGATATACGAGCAGTACTTC. The encoded protein is CASGGLAGIYEQYF. This chain connects TRBV12-5 to TRBJ2-7; 12 bases are a match to TRBD2. V shed 6 bases and J 4 bases; nucleotides not matched to a gene: 4. The CDR3 spans 14 residues. Germline lookup yields CDR1 LGHNT and CDR2 FRNRAP.

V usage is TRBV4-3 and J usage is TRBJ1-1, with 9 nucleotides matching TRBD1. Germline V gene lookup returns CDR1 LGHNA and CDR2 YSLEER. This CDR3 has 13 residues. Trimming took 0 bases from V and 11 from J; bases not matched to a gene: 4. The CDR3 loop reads CASSQDWTGVAFF. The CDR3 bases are TGCGCCAGCAGCCAAGATTGGACAGGGGTCGCTTTCTTT.

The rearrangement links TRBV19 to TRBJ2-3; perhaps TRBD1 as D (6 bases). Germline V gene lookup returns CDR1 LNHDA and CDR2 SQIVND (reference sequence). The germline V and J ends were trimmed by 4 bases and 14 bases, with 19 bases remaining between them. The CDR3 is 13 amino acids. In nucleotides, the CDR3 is TGTGCCAGTAGTACAGGGGACGTGGGGGTGAGGTATTTT. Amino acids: CASSTGDVGVRYF.

DNA of the CDR3: TGTGCCAGCAGCTTCAATGGACAAAATCAGCCCCAGCATTTT. Translated: CASSFNGQNQPQHF. The J gene is TRBJ1-5, the V gene TRBV7-8, with D maybe TRBD1 (5 bases). This CDR3 comprises 14 residues. Trimming stripped 3 bases from V and 4 bases from J, with 10 bases between. Per the germline V gene, CDR1 is SGHVS and CDR2 is FQNEAQ.

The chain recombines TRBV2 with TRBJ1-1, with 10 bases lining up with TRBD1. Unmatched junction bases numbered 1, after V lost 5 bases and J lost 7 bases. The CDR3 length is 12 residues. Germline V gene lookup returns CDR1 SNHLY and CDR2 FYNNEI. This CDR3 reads CASSWDRGEAFF. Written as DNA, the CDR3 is TGTGCCAGCAGTTGGGACAGGGGTGAAGCTTTCTTT.

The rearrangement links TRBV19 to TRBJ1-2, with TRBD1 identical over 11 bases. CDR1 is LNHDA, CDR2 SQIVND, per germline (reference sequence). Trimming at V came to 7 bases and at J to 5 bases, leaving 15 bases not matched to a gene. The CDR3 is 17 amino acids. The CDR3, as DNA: TGTGCCAGTACTCATCGGACAGGGGGCGCCGAACGATATGGCTACACCTTC. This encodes CASTHRTGGAERYGYTF.

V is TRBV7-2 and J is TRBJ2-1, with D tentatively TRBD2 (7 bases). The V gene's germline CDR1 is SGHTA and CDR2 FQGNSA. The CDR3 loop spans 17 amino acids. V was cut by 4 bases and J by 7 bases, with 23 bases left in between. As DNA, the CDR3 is TGTGCCAGCAGCTCCCGACTAACGGGGGGCTCGGGGAATGAGCAGTTCTTC. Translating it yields CASSSRLTGGSGNEQFF.

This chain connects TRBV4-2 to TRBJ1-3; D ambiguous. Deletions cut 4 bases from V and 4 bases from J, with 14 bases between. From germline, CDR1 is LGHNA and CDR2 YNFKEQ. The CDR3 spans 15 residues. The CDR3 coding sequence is TGTGCCAGCAGCCCCATCGGGGAGACAGGAAACACCATATATTTT. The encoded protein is CASSPIGETGNTIYF.

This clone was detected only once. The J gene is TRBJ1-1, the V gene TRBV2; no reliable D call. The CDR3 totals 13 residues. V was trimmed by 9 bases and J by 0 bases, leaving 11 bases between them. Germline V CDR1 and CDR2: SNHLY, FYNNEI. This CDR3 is CASLDDMNTEAFF. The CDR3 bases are TGTGCCAGTCTAGACGATATGAACACTGAAGCTTTCTTT.

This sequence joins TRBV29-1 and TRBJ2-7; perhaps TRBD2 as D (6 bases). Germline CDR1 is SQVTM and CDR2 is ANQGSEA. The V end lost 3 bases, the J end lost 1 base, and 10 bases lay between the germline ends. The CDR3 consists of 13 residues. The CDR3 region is CSVEGGRSYEQYF. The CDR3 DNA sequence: TGCAGCGTTGAGGGAGGCAGATCCTACGAGCAGTACTTC.

The CDR3 DNA follows: TGTGCCAGCAGCTTGGCGACGGGGGGAGGGCAAGAGACCCAGTACTTC. The encoded protein is CASSLATGGGQETQYF. The V call is TRBV5-5, the J call TRBJ2-5; 7 positions match TRBD2. Germline V gene data show CDR1 as SGHKS and CDR2 as YYEKEE (reference sequence). The CDR3 is 16 amino acids. V shed 0 bases and J 2 bases; nucleotides not matched to a gene: 7. Supplemented by reference TRBV5-5 and TRBJ2-5, the full variable domain reads DAGVTQSPTHLIKTRGQQVTLRCSPISGHKSVSWYQQVLGQGPQFIFQYYEKEERGRGNFPDRFSARQFPNYSSELNVNALLLGDSALYLCASSLATGGGQETQYFGPGTRLLVL.

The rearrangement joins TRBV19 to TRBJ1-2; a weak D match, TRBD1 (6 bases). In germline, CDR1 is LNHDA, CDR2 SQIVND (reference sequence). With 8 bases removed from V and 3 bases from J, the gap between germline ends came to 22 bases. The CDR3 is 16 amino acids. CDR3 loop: CASLSWAGTSDYGYTF. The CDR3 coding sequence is TGTGCCAGTCTAAGTTGGGCCGGGACATCTGACTATGGCTACACCTTC.

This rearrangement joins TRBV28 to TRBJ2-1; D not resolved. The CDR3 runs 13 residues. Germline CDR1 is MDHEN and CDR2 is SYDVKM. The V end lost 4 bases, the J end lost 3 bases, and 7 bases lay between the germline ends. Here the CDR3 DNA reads TGTGCCAGCAGTTCCCCAGACTACAATGAGCAGTTCTTC. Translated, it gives CASSSPDYNEQFF.